Each of the 12 T cell receptor beta chains below was sequenced from the same sample in a study of shared clonotypes between healthy human individuals. Assay: immunoSEQ multiplex PCR; the TCRdb copy retains only in-frame clones and omits some. The profile shows approximately 2,300,000 clones, less than 95% of them singletons. Specimen: naive CD4+ T cells from PBMCs. Indicated subset: CD45RA+ positively selected. These TCRs come from a man aged 18-30 years in good health. Some clones in this sample may be carry-over from other donors' samples.

The J gene is TRBJ1-1, the V gene TRBV10-3; D unclear. This CDR3 contains 14 residues. Looked up from germline, CDR1 is ENHRY and CDR2 is SYGVKD. V was clipped by 0 bases and J by 8 bases, with 13 bases between them. CDR3 protein: CAISESGQPPEAFF. CDR3 nucleotide sequence: TGTGCCATCAGTGAGTCAGGGCAGCCACCCGAAGCTTTCTTT.

The rearrangement uses TRBV11-3 and TRBJ2-1; 10 nucleotides match TRBD2. Germline CDR1 reads SGHNT; CDR2 reads YENEEA. The CDR3 extends over 16 amino acids. The junction had 8 bases not matched to a gene; V was cut back by 0 bases and J by 9 bases. CDR3 loop: CASSLEPSGRGSEQFF. As DNA, the CDR3 is TGTGCCAGCAGCTTAGAACCTAGCGGGAGAGGGAGTGAGCAGTTCTTC.

The rearrangement uses TRBV28 and TRBJ1-3; D is perhaps TRBD1 (5 bases). This CDR3 has 14 residues. Germline V gene sequence: CDR1 MDHEN, CDR2 SYDVKM. V dropped 11 bases and J dropped 0 bases, with 14 bases sitting between them. The CDR3 DNA reads TGTGCCTCCCAGGAGGGGCTCTCTGGAAACACCATATATTTT. Protein product: CASQEGLSGNTIYF.

Worth noting for this clone: The same CDR3 arises from other DNA sequences in this sample as well. The gene calls are TRBV7-9 and TRBJ2-7; 11 positions match TRBD1. This CDR3 spans 14 amino acids. The ends lost 5 bases at V and 4 bases at J; junction bases unmatched: 4. Germline loops: CDR1 SEHNR, CDR2 FQNEAQ (reference sequence). CDR3 loop: CASSLGQGAYEQYF. CDR3 DNA sequence: TGTGCCAGCAGCCTCGGACAGGGGGCTTACGAGCAGTACTTC.

The chain uses TRBV7-9 and TRBJ2-7; 7 bases match TRBD2. Trimming took 1 base from V and 1 from J; bases not matched to a gene: 4. This CDR3 has 15 amino acids. The V gene's germline CDR1 is SEHNR and CDR2 FQNEAQ (reference sequence). The CDR3 here is CASSLESSGSYEQYF. The DNA for the CDR3 is TGTGCCAGCAGCTTAGAGTCTAGCGGTTCCTACGAGCAGTACTTC. The full variable domain, its missing parts supplied by reference TRBV7-9 and TRBJ2-7, is DTGVSQNPRHKITKRGQNVTFRCDPISEHNRLYWYRQTLGQGPEFLTYFQNEAQLEKSRLLSDRFSAERPKGSFSTLEIQRTEQGDSAMYLCASSLESSGSYEQYFGPGTRLTVT.

The J gene is TRBJ2-1, the V gene TRBV18, with D tentatively TRBD1 (7 bases). Trimming shortened V by 6 bases and J by 7 bases, and 22 bases separated the two germline ends. The CDR3 is 16 amino acids. The germline V gene has CDR1 KGHSH and CDR2 LQKENI. CDR3 loop: CASSDPGGTAENEQFF. CDR3 nucleotides: TGTGCCAGCTCGGATCCCGGCGGGACAGCCGAGAATGAGCAGTTCTTC.

The chain couples TRBV19 to TRBJ2-4; TRBD2 agrees at 7 bases. Germline V gene lookup returns CDR1 LNHDA and CDR2 SQIVND (reference sequence). The CDR3 contains 15 residues. V lost 11 bases, J lost 7 bases, and 17 bases stayed unmatched. The CDR3, as DNA: TGTGCCGCTGGGCCGGGAGGAGGTAGTGTGAACATTCAGTACTTC. Encoded protein: CAAGPGGGSVNIQYF.

This rearrangement joins TRBV27 to TRBJ1-3, with D possibly TRBD1 on 5 matching bases. CDR3 length equals 15 residues. Per germline, CDR1 MNHEY and CDR2 SMNVEV (reference sequence). The V end was cut by 5 bases, the J end by 2 bases, with 13 bases between. Here the CDR3 reads CASSLRGTPGNTIYF. The CDR3 DNA is TGTGCCAGCAGTCTCCGGGGGACTCCTGGAAACACCATATATTTT.

The chain is built from TRBV9 and TRBJ2-1; D assignment may be TRBD1 or TRBD2 (5 bases each). V was shortened by 4 bases and J by 1 base, with 15 bases between the two germline ends. This CDR3 is 16 amino acids long. Germline V CDR1 and CDR2: SGDLS, YYNGEE. CDR3 sequence reads: CASSKQGGGSYNEQFF. The CDR3 nucleotides read TGTGCCAGCAGCAAGCAAGGTGGGGGATCCTACAATGAGCAGTTCTTC.

V usage is TRBV7-7 and J usage is TRBJ1-4, with D perhaps TRBD1 (6 bases). The V gene lost 5 bases and the J gene lost 8 bases, with 15 bases spanning the gap. The CDR3 has 14 amino acids. From germline, CDR1 is SSHAT and CDR2 FNYEAQ (reference sequence). Here the CDR3 DNA reads TGTGCCAGCAGCCCAGGGGCTGTAGGGGAAAAACTGTTTTTT. This encodes CASSPGAVGEKLFF.

The rearrangement joins TRBV5-4 to TRBJ2-1; possibly TRBD2 for D (5 bases). Trimming shortened V by 0 bases and J by 0 bases, and 13 bases separated the two germline ends. The CDR3 is 17 residues long. Germline CDR1 reads SGHNT; CDR2 reads YYREEE (reference sequence). Here the CDR3 DNA reads TGTGCCAGCAGCTTGGGGGTGGCTGGGAGCTCCTACAATGAGCAGTTCTTC. Translation: CASSLGVAGSSYNEQFF.

Comments on this clone: This same CDR3 is encoded by further DNA sequences in the sample. The chain has TRBV25-1 and TRBJ2-2; D might be TRBD1 (6 bases). In germline, CDR1 is MGHDK, CDR2 SYGVNS. V gave up 3 bases and J gave up 5 bases, with 7 bases separating them. There are 13 residues in the CDR3. CDR3 protein: CASSEQGTGELFF. The DNA for the CDR3 is TGTGCCAGCAGTGAGCAGGGGACCGGGGAGCTGTTTTTT.